Below, 19 T cell receptor beta chains from the same sample are listed, as sequenced in a study of Ad26.COV2.S vaccination and SARS-CoV-2 variants. Treatment of the sample: over 15 received Ad26.COV2.S at low or high dose, single or two shots; several received placebo; per-sample allocation not given. Day 63 after the first vaccine or placebo injection was the time point for sampling. TCRdb's table, derived via immunoSEQ multiplex PCR, lists solely in-frame clones and lacks some. The sample lists about 350,000 clones; approximately 81% were seen once. The sequencing used peripheral blood, collected in a trial of Ad26.COV2.S vaccine versus placebo. The receptors here all came from a person between 18 and 65 years old who received the Ad26.COV2.S COVID-19 vaccine or a placebo.

The J gene is TRBJ1-1, the V gene TRBV19, with D unresolved. CDR3 length: 13 amino acids. Deletions cut 4 bases from V and 5 bases from J, with 11 bases between. Germline CDR1 LNHDA, CDR2 SQIVND (reference sequence). CDR3 bases: TGTGCCAGTAGTAAGGGAGGGCAGACTGAAGCTTTCTTT. Amino acids: CASSKGGQTEAFF.

V and J are TRBV6-5 and TRBJ1-6; no reliable D call. There are 16 residues in the CDR3. V was clipped by 0 bases and J by 8 bases, with 14 bases between them. Germline CDR1 is MNHEY and CDR2 is SVGAGI. CDR3 region: CASSYSRRPADSPLHF. CDR3 bases: TGTGCCAGCAGTTACTCGCGTCGCCCAGCGGATTCACCCCTCCACTTT.

The chain's CDR3 is CASSLGSPRHGYTF. CDR3 sequence (DNA): TGTGCCAGCAGTTTAGGTTCCCCCAGGCATGGCTACACCTTC. This chain joins TRBV27 and TRBJ1-2, with D hard to call. The germline gives CDR1 MNHEY, CDR2 SMNVEV (reference sequence). V was pared by 2 bases and J by 6 bases, with 13 bases between. The length of the CDR3 is 14 residues.

The chain has TRBV11-2 and TRBJ2-2; D gene uncertain. This CDR3 spans 15 amino acids. V dropped 2 bases and J dropped 3 bases, with 10 bases sitting between them. Germline assignment: CDR1 SGHAT and CDR2 FQNNGV. The CDR3 region is CASSLIGSDTGELFF. CDR3 DNA: TGTGCCAGCAGCTTAATTGGGTCGGACACCGGGGAGCTGTTTTTT.

This clone was picked up one time. The chain carries TRBV30 and TRBJ2-3; 8 bases match TRBD1. V trimming: 4 bases; J trimming: 5 bases; junction bases outside the gene matches: 8. Germline V CDR1 and CDR2: GTSNPN, SVGIG (reference sequence). This CDR3 has 14 amino acids. Written as DNA, the CDR3 is TGTGCCTGGAATCGGGCAGGGGGCATAGATACGCAGTATTTT. Translating it yields CAWNRAGGIDTQYF.

This sequence joins TRBV5-8 and TRBJ1-2, with TRBD1 identical over 10 bases. The CDR3 runs 14 residues. The V gene's germline CDR1 is SGHTS and CDR2 YDEGEE. With V trimmed by 3 bases and J by 5 bases, 4 bases remained unmatched. CDR3: CASSWDRGPYGYTF. CDR3 nucleotides: TGTGCCAGCAGCTGGGACAGGGGCCCGTATGGCTACACCTTC.

The genes are TRBV21-1 and TRBJ2-3; whether TRBD2, the table's D call, matches the DNA was not checked. TRBV21-1 represents a pseudogene. The CDR3 contains 14 residues. CDR3 region: CASSKWRSTDTQYF. Written as DNA, the CDR3 is TGTGCCAGCAGCAAGTGGCGGTCCACAGATACGCAGTATTTT.

The genes are TRBV10-3 and TRBJ2-7; TRBD2 is a possible D gene (6 bases). The ends were cut back, 3 bases at V and 7 bases at J, with 22 bases in the middle. Per germline, CDR1 ENHRY and CDR2 SYGVKD. The CDR3 runs to 16 residues. The CDR3, as DNA: TGTGCCATCAGTGACGCCTATAGCGGAGGACTTATGGAGCAGTACTTC. This translates into CAISDAYSGGLMEQYF.

This rearrangement joins TRBV5-8 to TRBJ2-2; the D gene is possibly TRBD1 (5 bases). Germline CDR1 is SGHTS and CDR2 is YDEGEE. Trimming took 4 bases from V and 1 from J, leaving 14 bases between them. The CDR3 has 16 amino acids. The CDR3 DNA reads TGTGCCAGCAGCACCTGGCAGGGCCTGAACACCGGGGAGCTGTTTTTT. Encoded protein: CASSTWQGLNTGELFF.

On this clone itself: At the DNA level, this CDR3 is encoded by other sequences in the same sample as well. The chain has TRBV3-1 (or the pseudogene TRBV3-2) and TRBJ2-3; D gene ambiguous. V lost 3 bases and J 6 bases, leaving 4 bases between the germline ends. This CDR3 is built from 11 residues. Germline CDR1 is LGHDT and CDR2 is YNNKEL (reference sequence). Here the CDR3 reads CASSQSDTQYF. DNA for the CDR3: TGTGCCAGCAGCCAGAGCGATACGCAGTATTTT.

The chain links TRBV5-1 to TRBJ2-3, with 13 nucleotides matching TRBD2. The CDR3 is 17 residues long. Per the germline V gene, CDR1 is SGHRS and CDR2 is YFSETQ. Trimming took 4 bases from V and 3 from J; bases not matched to a gene: 8. CDR3 coding DNA: TGCGCCAGCAGCCCAAGACTAGCGGGAGGAGGTACAGATACGCAGTATTTT. Its translation is CASSPRLAGGGTDTQYF.

J is TRBJ2-1 and V is TRBV28; 12 nucleotides match TRBD2. Germline V CDR1 and CDR2: MDHEN, SYDVKM. The CDR3 runs to 17 residues. Unmatched junction bases numbered 11, after V lost 6 bases and J lost 5 bases. CDR3 sequence: CASRSSTSGSFDNEQFF. CDR3 sequence (DNA): TGTGCCAGCAGATCATCGACTAGCGGGAGCTTTGACAATGAGCAGTTCTTC.

A single count supports this clone. This may arise from a read error, as a much more abundant clone is one base away. The chain employs TRBV6-5 and TRBJ2-5; possibly TRBD2 for D (5 bases). CDR3 length equals 14 residues. The V gene lost 0 bases and the J gene lost 1 base, with 6 bases spanning the gap. Germline loops: CDR1 MNHEY, CDR2 SVGAGI. CDR3 loop: CASSYSGLQETQYF. The DNA of the CDR3 is TGTGCCAGCAGTTACTCCGGACTCCAAGAGACCCAGTACTTC.

The rearrangement uses TRBV18 and TRBJ2-1; 9 bases map to TRBD1. The V gene end was trimmed by 2 bases and the J gene end by 6 bases; junction bases not matched to a gene: 8. The CDR3 consists of 16 residues. CDR1 and CDR2 from the germline V gene are KGHSH and LQKENI. The CDR3 DNA reads TGTGCCAGCTCACCAAGGGTACAGGGGGCTGGCAATGAGCAGTTCTTC. Encoded protein: CASSPRVQGAGNEQFF.

As DNA, the CDR3 is TGTGCCAGCATCCCCTCCCCTGGGAAGACAGATACGCAGTATTTT. It is translated as CASIPSPGKTDTQYF. V and J are TRBV5-4 and TRBJ2-3; D is unclear. V was pared by 6 bases and J by 3 bases, with 17 bases between. The CDR3 covers 15 residues. Germline V CDR1 and CDR2: SGHNT, YYREEE (reference sequence).

The rearrangement uses TRBV29-1 and TRBJ1-4, with 9 nucleotides matching TRBD1. Germline CDR1 is SQVTM and CDR2 is ANQGSEA. V dropped 6 bases and J dropped 8; count of bases not matched to a gene: 10. This CDR3 region has 14 residues. CDR3 coding DNA: TGCAGCGTCCTTTCACAGGGGGCTTGGGAAAAACTGTTTTTT. Protein product: CSVLSQGAWEKLFF.

Written as DNA, the CDR3 is TGTGCCAGCAGCACATCGGGGGCAACTAATGAAAAACTGTTTTTT. Amino acid sequence: CASSTSGATNEKLFF. This chain connects TRBV5-6 to TRBJ1-4; D might be TRBD1 (5 bases). The CDR3 loop spans 15 amino acids. Germline V lookup: CDR1 SGHDT, CDR2 YYEEEE. Trimming took off 4 bases at V and 0 bases at J, with 10 bases between the two ends.

The J gene is TRBJ2-7, the V gene TRBV28; the D is unclear. V lost 5 bases and J 3 bases, leaving 8 bases between the germline ends. The length of the CDR3 is 12 residues. Germline V gene data show CDR1 as MDHEN and CDR2 as SYDVKM. The CDR3 DNA follows: TGTGCCAGCAGTCCCCCGGACTACGAGCAGTACTTC. As protein: CASSPPDYEQYF.

This clone showed up many times. The identical CDR3 is also encoded by other nucleotide sequences in the sample. The rearrangement uses TRBV11-3 and TRBJ2-3; D is possibly TRBD1 (6 bases). Per the germline V gene, CDR1 is SGHNT and CDR2 is YENEEA. The CDR3 extends over 12 amino acids. Between the trimmed V and J ends, which lost 2 bases and 6 bases, there was a span of 6 bases. The CDR3 DNA sequence: TGTGCCAGCAGCTTACAGGGGGATACGCAGTATTTT. Amino acids: CASSLQGDTQYF.